These T cell receptor beta chains were read from a single sample in a study of cytomegalovirus exposure and HLA in healthy donors. Sequencing was performed with immunoSEQ multiplex PCR; in TCRdb, only in-frame clones are kept and a portion is missing. The table records some 150,000 clones, under 85% of them present only once. Sequenced material: PBMCs. The receptors were sampled from a female donor in good health and CMV-seronegative. Both conserved end residues are part of each CDR3. The D gene is left open where the match is weak. Some rows have no size entry. The others give once, few or many, or a class for an expanded clone.

cdr3_aa	cdr3_nt	clone_size	d_call	v_call	j_call
CASSSRGMGNQPQHF	TGTGCCAGCAGTTCCAGGGGGATGGGCAATCAGCCCCAGCATTTT	.	TRBD1	TRBV28	TRBJ1-5
CASSPQQGLNEKLFF	TGTGCCAGCAGCCCTCAACAGGGTTTAAATGAAAAACTGTTTTTT	.	.	TRBV7-9	TRBJ1-4
CASSSGGFRGNEQFF	TGTGCCAGCAGCTCTGGCGGTTTCCGAGGGAATGAGCAGTTCTTC	few	.	TRBV7-3	TRBJ2-1
CASSQEDSLGNYGYTF	TGTGCCAGTAGTCAAGAGGACAGCCTGGGTAACTATGGCTACACCTTC	.	.	TRBV19	TRBJ1-2
CASSSTQRGAQEQYF	TGTGCCAGCAGCTCTACTCAGCGGGGGGCTCAAGAGCAGTACTTC	.	TRBD2	TRBV5-4	TRBJ2-7
CASSVVAGADTGELFF	TGTGCCAGCAGCGTAGTCGCGGGGGCAGACACCGGGGAGCTGTTTTTT	once	.	TRBV9	TRBJ2-2
CSAQTGYEQYF	TGCAGTGCTCAGACAGGATACGAGCAGTACTTC	.	.	TRBV20-1	TRBJ2-7
CAISEMLDYEQYF	TGTGCCATCAGTGAAATGCTAGATTACGAGCAGTACTTC	.	.	TRBV10-3	TRBJ2-7
CASSLEERLSPLHF	TGTGCCAGCAGCTTGGAGGAGCGGCTGTCACCCCTCCACTTT	.	.	TRBV5-4	TRBJ1-6
CASRALAGPSGDTQYF	TGTGCCAGCAGGGCACTAGCGGGACCCTCGGGAGATACGCAGTATTTT	.	TRBD2	TRBV2	TRBJ2-3
CASSPGTGPYEQYF	TGTGCCAGCAGCCCCGGGACAGGGCCCTACGAGCAGTACTTC	once	TRBD1	TRBV6-1	TRBJ2-7
CASSLVGTGSTDTQYF	TGTGCCAGCAGCTTAGTAGGGACAGGGTCCACAGATACGCAGTATTTT	.	TRBD1	TRBV7-2	TRBJ2-3
CASSIIRTGELFF	TGTGCCAGTAGTATAATTAGAACAGGGGAACTGTTTTTT	.	TRBD1	TRBV19	TRBJ2-2
CASSWTGGTDTQYF	TGCGCCAGCAGCTGGACAGGGGGCACAGATACGCAGTATTTT	.	TRBD1	TRBV5-1	TRBJ2-3
CASSQGHYYGYTF	TGTGCCAGCAGTCAGGGCCATTACTATGGCTACACCTTC	.	.	TRBV2	TRBJ1-2
CASSEEQGVTEAFF	TGTGCCAGCAGTGAGGAACAGGGGGTTACTGAAGCTTTCTTT	.	TRBD1	TRBV2	TRBJ1-1
CASSHGSGAWHEQFF	TGTGCCAGCAGCCACGGTAGCGGGGCGTGGCATGAGCAGTTCTTC	once	TRBD2	TRBV14	TRBJ2-1
CASSKTRDNTEAFF	TGTGCCAGCAGCAAAACTAGGGATAACACTGAAGCTTTCTTT	.	.	TRBV11-3	TRBJ1-1
CASSLGTGGLYEQYF	TGCGCCAGCAGCTTGGGGACAGGGGGGCTTTACGAGCAGTACTTC	.	TRBD1	TRBV5-1	TRBJ2-7
CASSLEGGRQPQHF	TGTGCCAGCAGCTTAGAAGGGGGCAGACAGCCCCAGCATTTT	.	TRBD1	TRBV7-9	TRBJ1-5
CASSLIDSSYNEQFF	TGTGCCAGCAGTTTAATAGACAGTTCCTACAATGAGCAGTTCTTC	once	.	TRBV28	TRBJ2-1
CASSIGVAGNQPQHF	TGTGCCAGTAGTATAGGAGTCGCAGGGAATCAGCCCCAGCATTTT	.	.	TRBV19	TRBJ1-5
CASSLEGGLEAFF	TGTGCCAGCAGCTTAGAAGGCGGCCTCGAAGCTTTCTTT	.	.	TRBV7-2	TRBJ1-1
CASSVGQGIYEQYF	TGCGCCAGCAGCGTGGGACAGGGCATCTACGAGCAGTACTTC	.	TRBD1	TRBV5-1	TRBJ2-7
CASRPQGITGNTIYF	TGTGCCAGCAGACCCCAGGGGATCACTGGAAACACCATATATTTT	once	.	TRBV27	TRBJ1-3
CASRSTAVRELFF	TGTGCCAGCAGAAGCACAGCAGTACGGGAGCTGTTTTTT	.	.	TRBV6-6	TRBJ2-2
CASSEAGLNTEAFF	TGTGCCAGCAGTGAGGCGGGGCTGAACACTGAAGCTTTCTTT	.	.	TRBV6-1	TRBJ1-1
CASSVSLGLAGVDNEQFF	TGTGCCAGCAGCGTAAGCTTGGGACTAGCGGGAGTAGACAATGAGCAGTTCTTC	.	TRBD2	TRBV9	TRBJ2-1
CASSNRIQRGLSYEQYF	TGTGCCAGTAGTAATCGAATTCAGCGGGGATTATCCTACGAGCAGTACTTC	few	TRBD2	TRBV19	TRBJ2-7
CASTHPRSSNQPQHF	TGTGCCAGCACTCACCCGAGGAGTTCCAATCAGCCCCAGCATTTT	.	.	TRBV28	TRBJ1-5
CASSEGDSSYEQYF	TGTGCCAGCAGTGAAGGGGACAGCTCCTACGAGCAGTACTTC	few	TRBD1	TRBV6-1	TRBJ2-7
CASSPRQDYGYTF	TGTGCCAGCAGCCCGCGACAGGACTATGGCTACACCTTC	.	.	TRBV7-8	TRBJ1-2
CATSRDRGTGELFF	TGTGCCACCAGCAGGGACAGGGGGACGGGGGAGCTGTTTTTT	.	TRBD1	TRBV15	TRBJ2-2
CAGAGGAAPGTTTGELFF	TGTGCCGGCGCAGGGGGCGCCGCTCCCGGGACCACCACCGGGGAGCTGTTTTTT	.	TRBD1	TRBV30	TRBJ2-2
CASSVRESYEQYF	TGTGCCAGCTCTGTCCGGGAGTCCTACGAGCAGTACTTC	.	.	TRBV7-9	TRBJ2-7
CASSLPVVTNEKLFF	TGTGCCAGCAGTCTCCCAGTTGTAACTAATGAAAAACTGTTTTTT	few	.	TRBV28	TRBJ1-4
CASSSRTPSTDTQYF	TGTGCCAGCAGTTCGAGGACACCCAGCACAGATACGCAGTATTTT	.	.	TRBV6-5	TRBJ2-3
CASSPGQGTYNEQFF	TGCGCCAGCAGCCCCGGACAGGGGACCTACAATGAGCAGTTCTTC	.	TRBD1	TRBV5-1	TRBJ2-1
CASSLAPQRGSYNEQFF	TGTGCCAGCAGCTTAGCTCCTCAGCGGGGCTCCTACAATGAGCAGTTCTTC	once	TRBD2	TRBV7-2	TRBJ2-1
CASSGGTDYGYTF	TGCGCCAGCAGCGGTGGGACAGACTATGGCTACACCTTC	.	TRBD1	TRBV10-1	TRBJ1-2
CASRENYGYTF	TGTGCCAGCAGGGAAAACTATGGCTACACCTTC	few	.	TRBV19	TRBJ1-2
CASSPEPYGTGSSPLHF	TGTGCCAGCTCACCCGAACCATACGGGACAGGCTCCTCACCCCTCCACTTT	.	TRBD1	TRBV18	TRBJ1-6
CASSLNPAGIYGYTF	TGTGCCAGCAGTTTAAATCCTGCAGGGATCTATGGCTACACCTTC	few	.	TRBV28	TRBJ1-2
CATSRDGGGDEQYF	TGTGCCACCAGCAGAGATGGGGGGGGCGACGAGCAGTACTTC	once	.	TRBV15	TRBJ2-7
CSVEGGAGQGVGGYTF	TGCAGCGTTGAAGGTGGGGCAGGACAGGGGGTTGGTGGCTACACCTTC	.	TRBD1	TRBV29-1	TRBJ1-2
CASSYKRAGYNEQFF	TGTGCCAGCAGTTATAAGAGGGCGGGATACAATGAGCAGTTCTTC	.	.	TRBV6-5	TRBJ2-1
CASSDSDTGELFF	TGTGCCAGCAGTGATTCGGACACCGGGGAGCTGTTTTTT	once	.	TRBV6-4	TRBJ2-2
CASGLGVMNTEAFF	TGTGCTAGTGGTTTGGGAGTTATGAACACTGAAGCTTTCTTT	.	.	TRBV12-5	TRBJ1-1
CASSLIGQDPLSSPLHF	TGTGCCAGCAGCTTGATCGGACAAGACCCCTTATCTTCACCCCTCCACTTT	.	.	TRBV5-4	TRBJ1-6
CASRTGLAGALINNEQFF	TGTGCCAGCAGGACGGGACTAGCGGGGGCCCTGATCAACAATGAGCAGTTCTTC	once	TRBD2	TRBV5-8	TRBJ2-1
CASSLDAGGPGDTQYF	TGCGCCAGCAGCTTGGATGCGGGAGGGCCGGGAGATACGCAGTATTTT	.	TRBD2	TRBV5-1	TRBJ2-3
CASSQEQGGNSPLHF	TGCGCCAGCAGCCAAGAGCAGGGTGGGAATTCACCCCTCCACTTT	few	.	TRBV4-3	TRBJ1-6
CASSDSHEQYF	TGTGCCAGCAGTGATAGCCACGAGCAGTACTTC	.	.	TRBV2	TRBJ2-7
CASSTPQQETQYF	TGTGCCAGCAGTACCCCACAACAAGAGACCCAGTACTTC	.	.	TRBV28	TRBJ2-5
CSVEETSAGELFF	TGCAGCGTTGAAGAGACTAGCGCCGGGGAGCTGTTTTTT	.	TRBD2	TRBV29-1	TRBJ2-2